Listed below are T cell receptor beta chains from one sample, sequenced in a study of blood T cell repertoires in COVID-19. Only in-frame clones appear in the TCRdb table, and some are missing; sequencing was by immunoSEQ multiplex PCR. The sample lists approximately 200,000 clones; around nine tenths were seen once. Sequenced sample: peripheral blood. The origin of the receptors is a man in his sixties who had recovered from COVID-19. Each CDR3 is given with its conserved first and last residue. The D gene is left open where the match is weak. Size values are once, few and many counts, or a class for expanded clones, and some rows have none.

CDR3 length	V gene	clone size	J gene	D gene	CDR3 DNA	CDR3 protein
14	TRBV9	-	TRBJ2-2	-	TGTGCCAGCAGCGCCTACCGTGAACCCGGGGAGCTGTTTTTT	CASSAYREPGELFF
17	TRBV30	-	TRBJ1-2	-	TGTGCCTGGAGTGATACGAGAGTGCACAGGGTGGGCTATGGCTACACCTTC	CAWSDTRVHRVGYGYTF
19	TRBV7-8	-	TRBJ2-3	TRBD2	TGTGCCAGCAGCTTGGTTCCCTTGTCGACCTTGGGAGGGTTGTATACGCAGTATTTT	CASSLVPLSTLGGLYTQYF
17	TRBV7-2	-	TRBJ2-5	TRBD2	TGTGCCAGCAGCTTAGTGAGGACGGGGGGGAGGCAAGAGACCCAGTACTTC	CASSLVRTGGRQETQYF
15	TRBV20-1	-	TRBJ1-3	-	TGCAGTGCTAGTCGTGCGGAAGGCTGGGGAAACACCATATATTTT	CSASRAEGWGNTIYF
18	TRBV7-9	-	TRBJ2-1	TRBD1	TGTGCCAGCAGCTTGTCGACGGGACAGATTATAGAATCTAATGAGCAGTTCTTC	CASSLSTGQIIESNEQFF
16	TRBV2	-	TRBJ2-7	TRBD2	TGTGCCAGCAGTGAAATATATAGCGGGGGGTTCTACGAGCAGTACTTC	CASSEIYSGGFYEQYF
15	TRBV11-1	-	TRBJ2-7	-	TGTGCCAGCAGCTTAGGCGGGACGCGAATATACGAGCAGTACTTC	CASSLGGTRIYEQYF
17	TRBV5-8	-	TRBJ2-3	TRBD2	TGTGCCAGCAGCTTGGCCGTCGTAGCGGGAGTTTCGGATACGCAGTATTTT	CASSLAVVAGVSDTQYF
14	TRBV27	-	TRBJ2-7	TRBD1	TGTGCCAGCAGTCTACAGGGGTCGGACTACGAGCAGTACTTC	CASSLQGSDYEQYF
15	TRBV27	-	TRBJ1-6	TRBD1	TGTGCCAGCAGTTTAACCAGACAGGGGGCTTCACCCCTCCACTTT	CASSLTRQGASPLHF
16	TRBV19	-	TRBJ2-1	TRBD2	TGTGCCAGTAGTGCAAAGGGGACTAGCGCCTACAATGAGCAGTTCTTC	CASSAKGTSAYNEQFF
14	TRBV6-5	-	TRBJ1-2	TRBD1	TGTGCCAGCATCAGGACAGGAGGGGTCTATGGCTACACCTTC	CASIRTGGVYGYTF
13	TRBV28	once	TRBJ1-5	-	TGTGCCAGCACACAGGGCTCCAATCAGCCCCAGCATTTT	CASTQGSNQPQHF